This T cell receptor (beta chain) emerged from a study of T cell responses to AZD1222 COVID-19 vaccine. This clone was observed a handful of times. Here immunoSEQ multiplex PCR was the method, and the copy in TCRdb shows in-frame clones only, minus some. The sample has about 130,000 clones, about 85% seen once; the top ten hold 1.5%. The specimen comprised peripheral blood, sampled on day 0 of AZD1222 vaccination. This sequence originates from an adult in good health.

The chain's CDR3 is CAWSRTRFAFF. For the CDR3, the DNA is TGTGCCTGGAGTCGAACAAGATTTGCTTTCTTT. This rearrangement joins TRBV30 to TRBJ1-1; no definite D call. CDR3 size: 11 residues. V was shortened by 2 bases and J by 11 bases, with 12 bases between the two germline ends. Germline values: CDR1 GTSNPN, CDR2 SVGIG (reference sequence).